This T cell receptor beta chain was captured in a study of blood T cell repertoires in COVID-19. The assay was immunoSEQ multiplex PCR, and TCRdb's table has in-frame clones only and misses some. The sample gives some 100,000 clones, 90% to 95% of which show up once; over 0.95% is in the top ten. The germline gives CDR1 SGHTA, CDR2 FQGNSA. The length of the CDR3 is 15 residues. V was pared by 6 bases and J by 2 bases, with 15 bases between. The clonotype was recovered from a man between 60 and 75 years old with acute or convalescent COVID-19. The J gene is TRBJ2-3, the V gene TRBV7-2; weak D call: TRBD2 (7 bases). Source material: peripheral blood. CDR3 residues: CASRGGAWTTDTQYF. In nucleotides, the CDR3 is TGTGCCAGCAGGGGGGGGGCGTGGACCACAGATACGCAGTATTTT.